One sample yielded the 2 T cell receptor beta chains listed below, sequenced in a study of T cell responses to AZD1222 COVID-19 vaccine. Produced via immunoSEQ multiplex PCR; TCRdb's table is partial and in-frame only. This table holds about 99,000 clones, roughly 88% found once. Sequencing used peripheral blood, obtained on day 0 of AZD1222 vaccination. All receptors come from an adult in good health.

The chain joins TRBV18 to TRBJ1-6; D ambiguous. Between the trimmed V and J ends, which lost 2 bases and 8 bases, there was a span of 10 bases. The length of the CDR3 is 14 residues. Germline V lookup: CDR1 KGHSH, CDR2 LQKENI. The CDR3 spells CASSPVRADSPLHF. CDR3 nucleotide sequence: TGTGCCAGCTCACCAGTGAGGGCTGATTCACCCCTCCACTTT.

The chain links TRBV7-2 to TRBJ2-7, with 9 bases that match TRBD1. The CDR3 covers 13 residues. V lost 4 bases to trimming and J lost 11 bases; unmatched junction nucleotides: 9. Germline CDR1 reads SGHTA; CDR2 reads FQGNSA. CDR3 DNA sequence: TGTGCCAGCAGCTCCTCAAGGGACAGGGCAAAGTACTTC. This translates into CASSSSRDRAKYF.